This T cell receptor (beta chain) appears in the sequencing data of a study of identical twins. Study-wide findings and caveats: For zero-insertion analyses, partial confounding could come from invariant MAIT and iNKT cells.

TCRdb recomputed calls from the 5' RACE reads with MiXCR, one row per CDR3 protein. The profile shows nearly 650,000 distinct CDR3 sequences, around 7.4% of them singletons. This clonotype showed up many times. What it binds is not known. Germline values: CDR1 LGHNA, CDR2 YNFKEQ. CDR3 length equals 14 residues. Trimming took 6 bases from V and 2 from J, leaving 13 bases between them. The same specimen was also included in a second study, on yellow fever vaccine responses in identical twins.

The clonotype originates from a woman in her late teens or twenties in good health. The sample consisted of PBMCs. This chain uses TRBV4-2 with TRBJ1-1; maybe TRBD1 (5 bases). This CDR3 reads CASRPPDINTEAFF. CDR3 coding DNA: TGTGCCAGCAGGCCCCCGGACATCAACACTGAAGCTTTCTTT.